This T cell receptor (beta chain) was obtained from a study of neurological immune-mediated disorders. Study-wide results and limits: HTLV-1-associated myelopathy had the most TCR clonal expansion, while multiple sclerosis had the least, a level that fell below healthy controls.

This clonotype was counted at least ten times. Its target is not known. Germline lookup yields CDR1 SGHTA and CDR2 FQGNSA. This CDR3 is 14 amino acids long. V lost 3 bases and J lost 4, with 10 bases in between. The output of every sequencing run, over 180 million TCR-beta sequences, came from 15-18 subjects. TCRdb itself ran the 5' RACE reads through MiXCR, one entry per CDR3 protein. The repertoire holds under 60,000 distinct CDR3 sequences, approximately 16% seen once, with roughly 4% in the top ten. This chain joins TRBV7-2 and TRBJ1-3; D is ambiguous. The sample consisted of PBMCs. The clonotype was recovered from a man between 60 and 75 years old in good health. The CDR3 loop is CASSLDRTGNTIYF. Here the CDR3 DNA reads TGTGCCAGCAGCTTGGATAGAACAGGAAACACCATATATTTT.